One and the same sample provided the 22 T cell receptor beta chains below, sequenced in a study of blood T cell repertoires in COVID-19. Data came from immunoSEQ multiplex PCR; TCRdb stores just in-frame clones and leaves some out. The sample consists of about 90,000 clones, approximately 80% of them appearing once. The sequencing sample was made of peripheral blood. Receptor source: an older woman with active or convalescent COVID-19.

V usage is TRBV5-1 and J usage is TRBJ1-2, with D unresolved. Per germline, CDR1 SGHRS and CDR2 YFSETQ. V lost 2 bases to trimming and J lost 5 bases, with 13 bases between them. The CDR3 has 14 amino acids. Here the CDR3 reads CASSLHGFLYGYTF. DNA for the CDR3: TGCGCCAGCAGCTTACACGGGTTTCTTTATGGCTACACCTTC.

The V and J genes are TRBV5-4 and TRBJ2-3, with D unclear. Deletions cut 0 bases from V and 4 bases from J, with 6 bases between. CDR3 size: 13 residues. CDR1 is SGHNT, CDR2 YYREEE, per germline (reference sequence). The CDR3 DNA sequence: TGTGCCAGCAGCTTGGAATCAGCAGATACGCAGTATTTT. This translates into CASSLESADTQYF.

V gene TRBV4-1 combines with J gene TRBJ2-1, with 12 bases fitting TRBD2. Per germline, CDR1 MGHRA and CDR2 YSYEKL. The CDR3 covers 21 residues. V shed 1 base, J shed 0 bases, and the junction held 13 bases outside the gene matches. The CDR3 reads CASSQGGRRLAGVSSYNEQFF. The CDR3 DNA sequence: TGCGCCAGCAGCCAAGGAGGGAGAAGACTAGCGGGGGTGTCCTCCTACAATGAGCAGTTCTTC.

V is TRBV12-3 or TRBV12-4 and J is TRBJ2-3, with D hard to call. Trimming shortened V by 4 bases and J by 6 bases, and 5 bases separated the two germline ends. The CDR3 consists of 11 residues. The CDR3 DNA reads TGTGCCAGCAGTTCAGATGATACGCAGTATTTT. Translating it yields CASSSDDTQYF.

This chain links TRBV24-1 with TRBJ2-2; 7 nucleotides line up with TRBD1. The CDR3 sequence is 15 residues long. Germline values: CDR1 KGHDR, CDR2 SFDVKD. The V gene end was trimmed by 4 bases and the J gene end by 4 bases; junction bases not matched to a gene: 5. In DNA form, the CDR3 reads TGTGCCACCAGTGACTGGACAGGTGGCACCGGGGAGCTGTTTTTT. It is translated as CATSDWTGGTGELFF.

The J gene is TRBJ1-5, the V gene TRBV2; the D is unclear. CDR1 and CDR2 from the germline V gene are SNHLY and FYNNEI. There are 12 residues in the CDR3. The ends were cut back, 2 bases at V and 4 bases at J, with 3 bases in the middle. The CDR3 protein is CASSERNQPQHF. As DNA, the CDR3 is TGTGCCAGCAGTGAACGGAATCAGCCCCAGCATTTT.

The chain is built from TRBV4-3 and TRBJ2-2; 7 bases are shared with TRBD2. Germline loops: CDR1 LGHNA, CDR2 YSLEER. The CDR3 covers 13 residues. Trimming took 4 bases from V and 8 from J; bases not matched to a gene: 4. CDR3 coding DNA: TGCGCCAGCAGCCCTCAGCGGGAAGGGGAGCTGTTTTTT. It yields the protein CASSPQREGELFF.

This clone has just one count. The chain joins TRBV19 to TRBJ2-7; possible D gene TRBD1, 6 bases. V was trimmed by 3 bases and J by 3 bases, leaving 18 bases between them. The CDR3 is 16 amino acids. Looked up from germline, CDR1 is LNHDA and CDR2 is SQIVND (reference sequence). CDR3 in DNA: TGTGCCAGTAGTATGGTACAGGGAATCGATTACTACGAGCAGTACTTC. This encodes CASSMVQGIDYYEQYF.

The V and J genes are TRBV5-1 and TRBJ2-5; 13 bases map to TRBD2. Per the germline V gene, CDR1 is SGHRS and CDR2 is YFSETQ. Unmatched junction bases numbered 6, after V lost 4 bases and J lost 0 bases. The CDR3 length is 17 residues. The CDR3 is CASSGGLAGSYQETQYF. Written as DNA, the CDR3 is TGCGCCAGCAGCGGGGGACTAGCGGGGAGTTACCAAGAGACCCAGTACTTC. Supplemented by reference TRBV5-1 and TRBJ2-5, the full variable domain reads KAGVTQTPRYLIKTRGQQVTLSCSPISGHRSVSWYQQTPGQGLQFLFEYFSETQRNKGNFPGRFSGRQFSNSRSEMNVSTLELGDSALYLCASSGGLAGSYQETQYFGPGTRLLVL.

The chain couples TRBV30 to TRBJ2-3; TRBD2 matches at 7 bases. The CDR3 is 16 residues long. Germline V lookup: CDR1 GTSNPN, CDR2 SVGIG (reference sequence). Trimming removed 8 bases from V and 0 bases from J; junction bases left unmatched: 14. The CDR3 nucleotides are TGTGCCCGCCCTGCGGGGGACGATACTAGCACAGATACGCAGTATTTT. Its protein is CARPAGDDTSTDTQYF.

V is TRBV5-1 and J is TRBJ2-5; 7 positions agree with TRBD1. The V and J ends lost 7 bases and 4 bases, in that order; junction bases with no gene match: 13. CDR3 size: 15 residues. From germline, CDR1 is SGHRS and CDR2 YFSETQ. The CDR3 loop reads CASCRDRSTLETQYF. The CDR3 coding sequence is TGCGCCAGCTGTCGGGACAGAAGTACGTTAGAGACCCAGTACTTC.

The V gene is TRBV6-2 or TRBV6-3, the J gene TRBJ2-1; unclear D gene. Germline CDR1 reads MNHEY; CDR2 reads SVGEGT. Trimming took 1 base from V and 2 from J, leaving 15 bases between them. This CDR3 spans 17 amino acids. This chain's CDR3 is CASSYFGLSFTYNEQFF. CDR3 in DNA: TGTGCCAGCAGTTACTTTGGGCTGTCCTTTACCTACAATGAGCAGTTCTTC.

V gene TRBV7-9 combines with J gene TRBJ1-2, with 8 bases matching TRBD1. V gave up 4 bases and J gave up 2 bases; unmatched junction bases: 3. The CDR3 spans 14 residues. Looked up from germline, CDR1 is SEHNR and CDR2 is FQNEAQ (reference sequence). In DNA, the CDR3 is TGTGCCAGCAGCTCCAACAGGGGGAACTATGGCTACACCTTC. Its protein product is CASSSNRGNYGYTF.

The chain is built from TRBV11-2 and TRBJ2-3; D is unresolved. Germline values: CDR1 SGHAT, CDR2 FQNNGV. V was clipped by 0 bases and J by 6 bases, with 7 bases between them. CDR3 length equals 13 residues. The CDR3 nucleotides read TGTGCCAGCAGCTTAGACGGGTTGGATACGCAGTATTTT. Its translation is CASSLDGLDTQYF.

This clone was recorded only once. This chain connects TRBV28 to TRBJ1-2; no definite D call. Germline CDR1 and CDR2: MDHEN and SYDVKM. The CDR3 is 13 residues long. The ends were cut back, 8 bases at V and 8 bases at J, with 18 bases in the middle. Here the CDR3 DNA reads TGTGCCAGCGATCAGAACCGGGGAGGGGGCTACACCTTC. Translation gives CASDQNRGGGYTF.

This rearrangement joins TRBV6-6 to TRBJ1-1, with unresolved D. CDR1 and CDR2 (germline): MNHNY, SVGAGI (reference sequence). The CDR3 runs 12 residues. V was shortened by 6 bases and J by 7 bases, with 12 bases between the two germline ends. The CDR3 is CASSFVGDEAFF. CDR3 in DNA: TGTGCCAGCAGCTTCGTGGGCGATGAAGCTTTCTTT.

The rearrangement uses TRBV28 and TRBJ2-2; the match to TRBD1 covers 7 bases. Germline V gene data show CDR1 as MDHEN and CDR2 as SYDVKM. CDR3 length: 13 residues. The V gene end was trimmed by 7 bases and the J gene end by 9 bases; junction bases not matched to a gene: 8. The CDR3 DNA sequence: TGTGCCAGCATCCCTACAGGGGTGAGGGAGCTGTTTTTT. Encoded protein: CASIPTGVRELFF.

The chain has TRBV7-9 and TRBJ1-2; no reliable D call. The V gene lost 5 bases and the J gene lost 8 bases, with 18 bases spanning the gap. CDR1 and CDR2 (germline): SEHNR, FQNEAQ (reference sequence). The CDR3 is 14 residues long. In DNA, the CDR3 is TGTGCCAGCAGCCCAACCTCGGGTACGGGGGGCTACACCTTC. It is translated as CASSPTSGTGGYTF.

This chain joins TRBV27 and TRBJ1-2; 8 positions match TRBD1. The V gene's germline CDR1 is MNHEY and CDR2 SMNVEV (reference sequence). The CDR3 spans 14 residues. Trimming removed 10 bases from V and 4 bases from J; junction bases left unmatched: 11. CDR3 residues: CAILGDRSLYGYTF. Here the CDR3 DNA reads TGTGCCATTTTGGGGGACAGGTCCCTCTATGGCTACACCTTC.

This clone has just a few counts. V gene TRBV28 combines with J gene TRBJ1-1, with 8 nucleotides matching TRBD1. The CDR3 covers 14 residues. Germline V gene lookup returns CDR1 MDHEN and CDR2 SYDVKM. V lost 8 bases, J lost 6 bases, and 11 bases stayed unmatched. CDR3 loop: CASVRQGTRSEAFF. Written as DNA, the CDR3 is TGTGCCAGCGTCCGACAGGGGACGCGCTCTGAAGCTTTCTTT.

This clone has only a few counts. This chain links TRBV5-4 with TRBJ1-2; possibly TRBD1 for D (6 bases). The germline CDR1 and CDR2 sequences are SGHNT and YYREEE (reference sequence). With 4 bases removed from V and 8 bases from J, the gap between germline ends came to 27 bases. CDR3 length: 17 amino acids. CDR3 sequence (DNA): TGTGCCAGCAGCCCAATGAGGCGGGGAACAGGGCGGGAGGGCTACACCTTC. It codes for CASSPMRRGTGREGYTF.

V usage is TRBV7-2 and J usage is TRBJ1-1; D may be TRBD1 (5 bases). V was pared by 5 bases and J by 0 bases, with 13 bases between. The germline CDR1 and CDR2 sequences are SGHTA and FQGNSA. CDR3 length: 15 amino acids. CDR3 protein: CASSPRQILNTEAFF. The DNA of the CDR3 is TGTGCCAGCAGCCCCCGACAGATTTTGAACACTGAAGCTTTCTTT. Based on the CDR3 plus reference TRBV7-2 and TRBJ1-1, the full variable domain is GAGVSQSPSNKVTEKGKDVELRCDPISGHTALYWYRQSLGQGLEFLIYFQGNSAPDKSGLPSDRFSAERTGGSVSTLTIQRTQQEDSAVYLCASSPRQILNTEAFFGQGTRLTVV.